This TCR beta chain emerged from a study of blood T cells in healthy people across ages. Study overall: About one barcoded beta molecule per two T cells was the capture yield of template switching. Overall study results and limits: TCR beta diversity tracked closely with naive T cell percentage.

The CDR3 is 17 amino acids. The V gene's germline CDR1 is LGHNA and CDR2 YNFKEQ. In this sample, this clonotype turned up a few times. Its antigen is as yet unknown. A read error may produce the germline difference seen at one junction end. The authors ran a second PCR of roughly 6 to 11 cycles using a sample-barcoded 5' primer and a J-beta primer mix. Each cDNA molecule was tagged by a template-switch adaptor that had 12 random nucleotides. Each CDR3 protein gets one entry after TCRdb re-called the 5' RACE reads with MiXCR. The sample carries about 800,000 distinct CDR3 sequences, just under 25% recorded once. These data also formed part of another study, on T cells of mothers and their children. Turning to that study: Related mother-child pairs shared slightly more overlap than unrelated pairs, but the difference was non-significant.

Sequencing used blood. The receptor's source is a boy aged 10-17 years in good health. J is TRBJ2-7 and V is TRBV4-2; 14 bases are a match to TRBD2. CDR3 sequence reads: CAGSRSTSGRGSYEQHF. CDR3 sequence (DNA): TGTGCCGGCAGCCGATCGACTAGCGGGAGGGGTTCCTACGAGCAGCACTTC.